What follows describes a single T cell receptor (beta chain). Original processing notes: Scientists estimated how many nucleated cells there were by amplifying reference gene primers. TCRdb keeps only in-frame clones here, not all; method: immunoSEQ multiplex PCR. V and J calls plus clone size are reproduced from that table; the DNA served to infer D and trimming. The repertoire holds more than 45,000 clones, with about 88% as singletons. This entry comes from a study of blood T cell repertoires in COVID-19. Study-wide context: The origin of the acute and convalescent COVID-19 samples was the United States, Italy and Spain. From T cells, B-cell-depleted T cells, or PBMCs came the material, which was cDNA or gDNA.

The source material was peripheral blood. The source of this sequence is a human donor with active COVID-19. The donor label of this sample is uncertain.

Here the CDR3 reads CASSVAQGSGYTF. The CDR3 DNA reads TGTGCCAGCAGCGTAGCTCAGGGCAGTGGCTACACCTTC. V is TRBV9 and J is TRBJ1-2, with TRBD1 as a possible D gene (5 bases). Germline CDR1 and CDR2: SGDLS and YYNGEE. The CDR3 has 13 amino acids. V shed 0 bases and J shed 7 bases, with 10 bases lying between them.